This entry lists 15 T cell receptor beta chains sequenced from one sample in a study of blood T cell repertoires in COVID-19. Using immunoSEQ multiplex PCR, the repertoire was profiled, and TCRdb retains in-frame clones only, with some absent. The sample carries 250,000 or so clones, more than 85% recorded once. The sample comprised PBMCs or T cells enriched from blood (not recorded which). These receptors all come from a man aged 40-49 years who had been exposed to COVID-19.

CDR3 sequence (DNA): TGTGCCAGGGACGCCTATCAGGGCCTTCGCTACGAGCAGTACTTC. It yields the protein CARDAYQGLRYEQYF. This rearrangement joins TRBV27 to TRBJ2-7; the D gene is possibly TRBD1 (5 bases). This CDR3 comprises 15 residues. V was cut by 9 bases and J by 3 bases, with 21 bases left in between. Germline-derived CDR1 and CDR2 are MNHEY and SMNVEV (reference sequence).

J is TRBJ2-1 and V is TRBV4-2; 9 nucleotides align to TRBD2. Germline assignment: CDR1 LGHNA and CDR2 YNFKEQ. Unmatched junction bases numbered 7, after V lost 1 base and J lost 6 bases. CDR3 length equals 16 residues. The CDR3 protein is CASSQGPSGIGNEQFF. CDR3 DNA: TGTGCCAGCAGCCAAGGCCCTAGCGGGATCGGCAATGAGCAGTTCTTC.

The gene calls are TRBV3-1 (or the pseudogene TRBV3-2) and TRBJ2-7; 7 bases agree with TRBD1. Germline V lookup: CDR1 LGHDT, CDR2 YNNKEL (reference sequence). This CDR3 has 14 residues. Germline trimming cut 4 bases from V and 2 bases from J; bases unmatched to any gene: 5. In nucleotides, the CDR3 is TGTGCCAGCAGCCCGGGGACAGCTACCTACGAGCAGTACTTC. Translated, it gives CASSPGTATYEQYF.

The CDR3 nucleotides are TGTGCCAGCAGCTTAGCTCGTATCGGGGTTGGAAGCACCGGGGAGCTGTTTTTT. It translates to CASSLARIGVGSTGELFF. The genes are TRBV11-2 and TRBJ2-2; tentatively, D is TRBD2 (5 bases). V dropped 1 base and J dropped 4 bases, with 19 bases sitting between them. This CDR3 region has 18 residues. Germline V gives CDR1 SGHAT, CDR2 FQNNGV.

J is TRBJ1-5 and V is TRBV2; D is ambiguous. V lost 6 bases, J lost 7 bases, and 10 bases lay in between. CDR1 is SNHLY, CDR2 FYNNEI, per germline. The CDR3 is 12 residues long. The CDR3 region is CASSTYGQPQHF. The CDR3 DNA reads TGTGCCAGCAGCACCTACGGGCAGCCCCAGCATTTT.

CDR3: CASSSHFRDRSYNEQFF. Here the CDR3 DNA reads TGTGCCAGTAGTTCCCACTTCCGGGACAGATCCTACAATGAGCAGTTCTTC. V is TRBV19 and J is TRBJ2-1; the match to TRBD1 covers 7 bases. The CDR3 totals 17 residues. J was trimmed by 1 base and V by 5 bases; bases with no gene match: 11. The germline gives CDR1 LNHDA, CDR2 SQIVND (reference sequence). Full variable domain (missing parts from reference TRBV19 and TRBJ2-1): DGGITQSPKYLFRKEGQNVTLSCEQNLNHDAMYWYRQDPGQGLRLIYYSQIVNDFQKGDIAEGYSVSREKKESFPLTVTSAQKNPTAFYLCASSSHFRDRSYNEQFFGPGTRLTVL.

This chain connects TRBV2 to TRBJ2-5, with D uncertain. The germline gives CDR1 SNHLY, CDR2 FYNNEI. The length of the CDR3 is 13 residues. Trimming shortened V by 0 bases and J by 4 bases, and 6 bases separated the two germline ends. CDR3 in DNA: TGTGCCAGCAGTGAAGCCCACGGAGAGACCCAGTACTTC. Translation: CASSEAHGETQYF.

The chain has TRBV5-1 and TRBJ2-5; 9 nucleotides align to TRBD2. CDR3 length equals 17 residues. The V and J ends lost 3 bases and 4 bases, in that order; junction bases with no gene match: 13. Germline-derived CDR1 and CDR2 are SGHRS and YFSETQ. The CDR3 loop is CASSSPKTSGSIETQYF. The CDR3 nucleotides are TGCGCCAGCAGCTCACCAAAGACTAGCGGTAGTATAGAGACCCAGTACTTC.

In this sample, this clone turned up once. The rearrangement joins TRBV6-5 to TRBJ1-3; 7 bases agree with TRBD1. The CDR3 contains 15 residues. V lost 6 bases to trimming and J lost 2 bases; unmatched junction nucleotides: 7. Germline lookup yields CDR1 MNHEY and CDR2 SVGAGI. The CDR3 loop reads CASRPQGGTGNTIYF. CDR3 nucleotide sequence: TGTGCCAGCAGACCGCAGGGGGGAACTGGAAACACCATATATTTT.

A remark on this clone: The sample carries other DNA sequences with the same CDR3. The genes are TRBV28 and TRBJ1-6, with 9 bases identical to TRBD1. This CDR3 contains 17 residues. Germline V gene data show CDR1 as MDHEN and CDR2 as SYDVKM. The trim removed 6 bases at V and 1 base at J, leaving 7 bases unmatched. This CDR3 reads CASSSGQGGSYNSPLHF. As DNA, the CDR3 is TGTGCCAGCAGCTCGGGACAGGGAGGTTCCTATAATTCACCCCTCCACTTT.

This chain links TRBV19 with TRBJ2-1, with D unclear. CDR3 length: 14 amino acids. The V and J ends lost 7 bases and 2 bases respectively, with 12 bases between them. The germline V gene encodes CDR1 LNHDA and CDR2 SQIVND (reference sequence). In DNA form, the CDR3 reads TGTGCCAGTATGCTACCCATAGCCTACAATGAGCAGTTCTTC. It encodes CASMLPIAYNEQFF.

In the case of this clone: Other DNA sequences in the sample encode the same CDR3. The chain links TRBV30 to TRBJ2-7; maybe TRBD1 (6 bases). V lost 0 bases, J lost 2 bases, and 8 bases lay in between. Germline CDR1 GTSNPN, CDR2 SVGIG (reference sequence). CDR3 length: 13 amino acids. This CDR3 reads CAWSVTGTYEQYF. The CDR3 DNA reads as TGTGCCTGGAGTGTGACAGGAACCTACGAGCAGTACTTC.

The chain uses TRBV27 and TRBJ2-7; 9 bases are a match to TRBD1. Germline CDR1 is MNHEY and CDR2 is SMNVEV (reference sequence). The CDR3 is 15 amino acids. J gave up 2 bases and V 0 bases, and 2 bases lay outside the gene matches. CDR3 coding DNA: TGTGCCAGCAGTTTATCTCGGACAGGGGCCTACGAGCAGTACTTC. Amino acid sequence: CASSLSRTGAYEQYF.

In the case of this clone: The sample carries other DNA sequences with the same CDR3. This rearrangement joins TRBV6-5 to TRBJ1-5; D remains ambiguous. The CDR3 covers 13 residues. The germline gives CDR1 MNHEY, CDR2 SVGAGI. Trimming removed 3 bases at V and 4 bases at J, with 7 bases between. The CDR3 loop reads CASSYDGNQPQHF. DNA of the CDR3: TGTGCCAGCAGTTATGACGGGAATCAGCCCCAGCATTTT.

J is TRBJ1-4 and V is TRBV7-9; no clear D gene. The V and J ends lost 5 bases and 8 bases respectively, with 12 bases between them. The CDR3 sequence is 13 residues long. From germline, CDR1 is SEHNR and CDR2 FQNEAQ (reference sequence). This CDR3 reads CASSRVAGEKLFF. As DNA, the CDR3 is TGTGCCAGCAGCCGCGTCGCGGGGGAAAAACTGTTTTTT.